The 17 T cell receptor beta chains in this list originate from one sample, sequenced in a study of blood T cell repertoires in COVID-19. The data were produced by immunoSEQ multiplex PCR, yet TCRdb's version contains in-frame clones alone and is incomplete. The table includes about 62,000 clones, 80% to 90% detected once. Sequenced sample: peripheral blood. Receptor source: a woman aged 55-69 years with COVID-19, enrolled during active disease.

The chain combines TRBV4-1 with TRBJ2-7; 11 bases map to TRBD2. Germline-derived CDR1 and CDR2 are MGHRA and YSYEKL. With V trimmed by 4 bases and J by 4 bases, 12 bases remained unmatched. The CDR3 is made up of 17 amino acids. CDR3 protein: CASSRDFPGTSGYEQYF. Here the CDR3 DNA reads TGCGCCAGCAGCCGAGACTTTCCCGGGACTAGCGGTTACGAGCAGTACTTC.

The chain's CDR3 is CASSSKRHLSNGYGYTF. The DNA for the CDR3 is TGTGCCAGCAGTTCCAAACGTCATCTCTCTAATGGCTATGGCTACACCTTC. The chain recombines TRBV28 with TRBJ1-2, with unresolved D. CDR1 MDHEN and CDR2 SYDVKM come from the germline V gene. The CDR3 runs 17 residues. Trimming pared 4 bases from V and 4 bases from J, leaving 22 bases between.

CDR3 in amino acids: CASSPPAGNYGYTF. In DNA, the CDR3 is TGTGCCAGCTCACCTCCCGCAGGGAACTATGGCTACACCTTC. The rearrangement uses TRBV18 and TRBJ1-2, with D possibly TRBD1 on 5 matching bases. Looked up from germline, CDR1 is KGHSH and CDR2 is LQKENI. Trimming cost V 3 bases and J 2 bases, with 10 bases left between them. This CDR3 comprises 14 residues. The whole variable domain, filled in from reference TRBV18 and TRBJ1-2, reads NAGVMQNPRHLVRRRGQEARLRCSPMKGHSHVYWYRQLPEEGLKFMVYLQKENIIDESGMPKERFSAEFPKEGPSILRIQQVVRGDSAAYFCASSPPAGNYGYTFGSGTRLTVV.

This clone has more than one count but fewer than ten. This chain links TRBV5-1 with TRBJ2-1; 8 nucleotides agree with TRBD2. CDR1 is SGHRS, CDR2 YFSETQ, per germline. The CDR3 spans 15 residues. V lost 1 base, J lost 7 bases, and 7 bases stayed unmatched. The DNA for the CDR3 is TGCGCCAGCAGCTTGCTCGCTAGCGGGTCAAATGAGCAGTTCTTC. It translates to CASSLLASGSNEQFF. Supplemented by reference TRBV5-1 and TRBJ2-1, the full variable domain reads KAGVTQTPRYLIKTRGQQVTLSCSPISGHRSVSWYQQTPGQGLQFLFEYFSETQRNKGNFPGRFSGRQFSNSRSEMNVSTLELGDSALYLCASSLLASGSNEQFFGPGTRLTVL.

The chain links TRBV19 to TRBJ1-2; a weak D match, TRBD1 (5 bases). The germline V and J ends were trimmed by 5 bases and 0 bases, with 10 bases remaining between them. CDR1 is LNHDA, CDR2 SQIVND, per germline (reference sequence). This CDR3 has 14 amino acids. The CDR3 loop reads CASSPRVTNYGYTF. CDR3 bases: TGTGCCAGTAGTCCCAGGGTAACTAACTATGGCTACACCTTC. The whole variable domain, filled in from reference TRBV19 and TRBJ1-2, reads DGGITQSPKYLFRKEGQNVTLSCEQNLNHDAMYWYRQDPGQGLRLIYYSQIVNDFQKGDIAEGYSVSREKKESFPLTVTSAQKNPTAFYLCASSPRVTNYGYTFGSGTRLTVV.

The chain carries TRBV4-1 and TRBJ2-7; no firm D call. V was clipped by 1 base and J by 0 bases, with 16 bases between them. The CDR3 length is 17 residues. Germline V gene sequence: CDR1 MGHRA, CDR2 YSYEKL. In DNA, the CDR3 is TGCGCCAGCAGCCAAGTTTCGACGACTGGCAGCTCCTACGAGCAGTACTTC. This gives the protein CASSQVSTTGSSYEQYF.

V usage is TRBV19 and J usage is TRBJ2-7, with D possibly TRBD2 on 7 matching bases. The V end was cut by 4 bases, the J end by 6 bases, with 16 bases between. The CDR3 covers 14 residues. Germline CDR1 LNHDA, CDR2 SQIVND (reference sequence). CDR3 sequence: CASSTYGGAGEQYF. The CDR3 nucleotides are TGTGCCAGTAGTACCTATGGGGGGGCTGGCGAGCAGTACTTC.

The chain recombines TRBV29-1 with TRBJ2-1, with 11 bases that match TRBD2. The V and J ends lost 7 bases and 1 base, in that order; junction bases with no gene match: 6. Germline lookup yields CDR1 SQVTM and CDR2 ANQGSEA. This CDR3 contains 15 residues. Written as DNA, the CDR3 is TGCAGCGCCCCGGGACTAGCGGTATCCTACAATGAGCAGTTCTTC. Encoded protein: CSAPGLAVSYNEQFF.

The V call is TRBV6-2 or TRBV6-3, the J call TRBJ2-1; D may be TRBD2 (6 bases). The CDR3 consists of 14 residues. Trimming shortened V by 5 bases and J by 9 bases, and 17 bases separated the two germline ends. Germline CDR1 and CDR2: MNHEY and SVGEGT. The DNA for the CDR3 is TGTGCCAGCAGTCATAGCGGCCCGAGGGGTGAGCAGTTCTTC. This gives the protein CASSHSGPRGEQFF.

V gene TRBV7-2 combines with J gene TRBJ1-5, with 10 bases fitting TRBD1. The trim removed 3 bases at V and 4 bases at J, leaving 3 bases unmatched. The CDR3 consists of 15 residues. Germline V gene data show CDR1 as SGHTA and CDR2 as FQGNSA. CDR3 nucleotides: TGTGCCAGCAGCTTGGCGGGACAGGGGAATCAGCCCCAGCATTTT. It yields the protein CASSLAGQGNQPQHF. Full variable domain (rest looked up from reference TRBV7-2 and TRBJ1-5): GAGVSQSPSNKVTEKGKDVELRCDPISGHTALYWYRQSLGQGLEFLIYFQGNSAPDKSGLPSDRFSAERTGGSVSTLTIQRTQQEDSAVYLCASSLAGQGNQPQHFGDGTRLSIL.

This rearrangement joins TRBV6-5 to TRBJ2-7, with TRBD1 matching 7 bases. Germline lookup yields CDR1 MNHEY and CDR2 SVGAGI. Losses at the gene ends were 4 bases for V and 2 bases for J; bases not matched to a gene: 2. The CDR3 runs to 13 residues. The CDR3 coding sequence is TGTGCCAGCAGTTGGGACAGCCCCTACGAGCAGTACTTC. Translating gives CASSWDSPYEQYF.

This chain joins TRBV10-3 and TRBJ2-2; no clear D. CDR1 and CDR2 from the germline V gene are ENHRY and SYGVKD. The V end was cut by 10 bases, the J end by 1 base, with 13 bases between. This CDR3 contains 14 residues. The CDR3 bases are TGTGCCACCGACCCCCTAGGGAACACCGGGGAGCTGTTTTTT. Translating it yields CATDPLGNTGELFF.

V is TRBV15 and J is TRBJ2-5, with a possible D match to TRBD2 (6 bases). Trimming took off 4 bases at V and 4 bases at J, with 22 bases between the two ends. The CDR3 loop spans 17 amino acids. CDR1 and CDR2 from the germline V gene are LNHNV and YYDKDF (reference sequence). The CDR3 region has the DNA TGTGCCACCAGCAAAGTACCCAGTGATGAGGGAGGAGAGACCCAGTACTTC. Translating gives CATSKVPSDEGGETQYF.

J is TRBJ2-1 and V is TRBV10-3; 8 positions agree with TRBD2. The CDR3 consists of 16 residues. The germline V gene has CDR1 ENHRY and CDR2 SYGVKD. Germline trimming cut 9 bases from V and 10 bases from J; bases unmatched to any gene: 20. CDR3 sequence: CAISQPGGRIPEEQFF. The CDR3, as DNA: TGTGCCATATCCCAGCCGGGCGGGAGGATACCCGAGGAGCAGTTCTTC.

The chain employs TRBV7-2 and TRBJ1-1; possibly TRBD1 for D (5 bases). Germline lookup yields CDR1 SGHTA and CDR2 FQGNSA. This CDR3 contains 12 residues. The V end lost 6 bases, the J end lost 3 bases, and 8 bases lay between the germline ends. The CDR3 loop is CASRKGYTEAFF. The CDR3 nucleotides read TGTGCCAGCAGGAAGGGGTACACTGAAGCTTTCTTT. Combining the CDR3 with reference TRBV7-2 and TRBJ1-1 gives the whole variable domain GAGVSQSPSNKVTEKGKDVELRCDPISGHTALYWYRQSLGQGLEFLIYFQGNSAPDKSGLPSDRFSAERTGGSVSTLTIQRTQQEDSAVYLCASRKGYTEAFFGQGTRLTVV.

The chain combines TRBV4-1 with TRBJ2-1; 8 positions match TRBD2. The junction had 7 bases not matched to a gene; V was cut back by 1 base and J by 5 bases. The CDR3 covers 16 residues. Per germline, CDR1 MGHRA and CDR2 YSYEKL. CDR3 in DNA: TGCGCCAGCAGCCAAGGTCACAGCGGGGGAAACAATGAGCAGTTCTTC. Translating gives CASSQGHSGGNNEQFF.

This clone was picked up one time. The chain combines TRBV9 with TRBJ2-2; 9 positions agree with TRBD1. V was pared by 4 bases and J by 2 bases, with 6 bases of the junction left unmatched. The CDR3 has 16 residues. Germline lookup yields CDR1 SGDLS and CDR2 YYNGEE. The CDR3 DNA sequence: TGTGCCAGCAGCCCCCGGGGACAGGGTAACACCGGGGAGCTGTTTTTT. Translation: CASSPRGQGNTGELFF.